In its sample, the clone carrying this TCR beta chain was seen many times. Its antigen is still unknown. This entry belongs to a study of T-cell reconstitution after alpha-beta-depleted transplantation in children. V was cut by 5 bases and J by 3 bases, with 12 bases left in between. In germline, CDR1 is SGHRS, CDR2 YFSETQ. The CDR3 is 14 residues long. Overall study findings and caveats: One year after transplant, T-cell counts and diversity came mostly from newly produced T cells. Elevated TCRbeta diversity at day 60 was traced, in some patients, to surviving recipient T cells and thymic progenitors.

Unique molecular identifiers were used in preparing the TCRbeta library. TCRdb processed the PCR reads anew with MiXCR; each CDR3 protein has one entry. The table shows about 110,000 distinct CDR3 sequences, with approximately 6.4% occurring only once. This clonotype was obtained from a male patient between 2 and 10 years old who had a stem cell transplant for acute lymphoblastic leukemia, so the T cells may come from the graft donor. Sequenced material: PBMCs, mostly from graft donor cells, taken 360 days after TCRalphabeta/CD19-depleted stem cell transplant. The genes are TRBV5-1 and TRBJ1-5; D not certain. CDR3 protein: CASSSGPNNQPQHF. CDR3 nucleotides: TGCGCCAGCAGTTCCGGCCCGAACAATCAGCCCCAGCATTTT.